The rows below give T cell receptor beta chains drawn from one sample of a study of T cells in Graves' hyperthyroidism and ophthalmopathy. Each CDR3 protein is one row after TCRdb ran MiXCR on the multiplex PCR reads. The repertoire holds fewer than 650,000 distinct CDR3 sequences, over 35% seen once, with about 43% in the top ten. The sample taken for sequencing was peripheral blood or thyroid tissue (not recorded which). Every receptor here comes from an adult woman with Graves' disease, either hyperthyroidism or ophthalmopathy (not recorded which). Both conserved end residues are part of each CDR3. The D gene is left open where the match is weak. A clone size is listed for some rows: how often the clone was seen (once, few, many), or a class if it is expanded.

j_gene	v_gene	abundance	d_gene	CDR3aa	CDR3nt
TRBJ1-5	TRBV7-2	few	.	CASSSRRGQPQHF	TGTGCCAGCAGCTCCCGTAGGGGCCAGCCCCAGCATTTT
TRBJ2-7	TRBV10-3	.	.	CATRPDGGPYEQYF	TGTGCCACCCGACCCGACGGAGGGCCCTACGAGCAGTACTTC
TRBJ2-7	TRBV5-5	.	.	CASSLDSLYEQYF	TGTGCCAGCAGCTTGGACAGTCTCTACGAGCAGTACTTC
TRBJ1-4	TRBV29-1	.	TRBD1	CSVGTGIEKLFF	TGCAGCGTTGGGACAGGTATTGAAAAACTGTTTTTT
TRBJ1-5	TRBV20-1	.	TRBD1	CSADPGDRGYQPQHF	TGCAGTGCTGACCCGGGCGACAGGGGATATCAGCCCCAGCATTTT
TRBJ1-1	TRBV19	many	.	CASARTGLITEAFF	TGTGCCAGTGCACGCACAGGGTTGATCACTGAAGCTTTCTTT
TRBJ2-2	TRBV5-1	many	TRBD2	CASGLAVSPTGELFF	TGCGCCAGCGGACTAGCCGTGAGCCCGACCGGGGAGCTGTTTTTT
TRBJ2-7	TRBV4-2	many	TRBD1	CASSQVGTGVAEQYF	TGTGCCAGCAGCCAAGTTGGGACAGGGGTTGCCGAGCAGTACTTC
TRBJ2-7	TRBV7-8	many	.	CASSLGSGRDEQYF	TGTGCCAGCAGCTTAGGAAGCGGAAGAGACGAGCAGTACTTC
TRBJ1-5	TRBV12-3/TRBV12-4	many	.	CASSLDTGHGPQHF	TGTGCCAGCAGTCTGGACACCGGGCATGGGCCCCAGCATTTT
TRBJ1-4	TRBV7-6	.	.	CASTPGQLNEKLFF	TGTGCCAGCACCCCCGGACAACTCAATGAAAAACTGTTTTTT
TRBJ2-7	TRBV29-1	.	.	CSVVGRGGAYEQYF	TGCAGCGTTGTGGGGAGGGGGGGGGCTTACGAGCAGTACTTC
TRBJ1-1	TRBV10-3	.	.	CASKRGAENTEAFF	TGTGCCAGCAAGCGTGGAGCCGAGAACACTGAAGCTTTCTTT
TRBJ1-1	TRBV29-1	.	.	CSVGQNTGGTEAFF	TGCAGCGTCGGACAGAACACCGGGGGCACTGAAGCTTTCTTT
TRBJ2-5	TRBV27	few	TRBD1	CASTLDPGGQHKETQYF	TGTGCCAGCACCCTCGACCCAGGGGGCCAACATAAAGAGACCCAGTACTTC
TRBJ2-2	TRBV9	.	.	CASRGLPGELFF	TGTGCCAGCAGGGGTCTTCCCGGGGAGCTGTTTTTT
TRBJ2-3	TRBV29-1	many	TRBD1	CSVRQGNTDTQYF	TGCAGCGTTCGACAGGGTAACACAGATACGCAGTATTTT
TRBJ2-5	TRBV20-1	.	.	CSAGEGGGIETQYF	TGCAGTGCTGGAGAGGGGGGGGGAATCGAGACCCAGTACTTC
TRBJ1-2	TRBV6-1	few	.	CAILEGGNGYTF	TGTGCCATCCTTGAGGGCGGGAATGGCTACACCTTC
TRBJ2-5	TRBV7-9	.	TRBD1	CASSPKTTGGYQETQYF	TGTGCCAGCAGCCCTAAAACGACAGGGGGCTACCAAGAGACCCAGTACTTC